The entry that follows covers one TCR beta chain sequence. Its antigen is currently unknown. The CDR3 extends over 14 amino acids. The germline gives CDR1 SGHRS, CDR2 YFSETQ. Trimming left V 0 bases short and J 5 bases short, with 8 bases between. The record originates from a study of OX40 agonist ivuxolimab in advanced cancers. Here immunoSEQ multiplex PCR was the method, and the copy in TCRdb shows in-frame clones only, minus some. Among 73,000 or so clones, more than 70% were seen once, and the ten largest hold less than 0.8%. Study conclusions and caveats: Certain nonresponding patients likewise had low normalized T-cell clonal expansion. Relatively little clonal expansion, among the lowest observed, appeared in partial responders at 0.1-3.0 mg/kg.

This receptor was identified in an adult with an advanced solid tumor such as melanoma, head and neck, liver or kidney cancer. The chain links TRBV5-1 to TRBJ2-2; no firm D call. The source material was CD4+ or CD8+ T cells sorted from blood, sampled in a trial of the OX40 agonist ivuxolimab. CDR3 amino acids: CASSLAVETGELFF. DNA of the CDR3: TGCGCCAGCAGCTTGGCCGTAGAAACCGGGGAGCTGTTTTTT.